The entry below gives a single T cell receptor (beta chain) sequence along with its context. Its target is not known. The CDR3 extends over 15 amino acids. After removal of 6 bases from V and 0 bases from J, the junction contained 4 bases not matched to a gene. Looked up from germline, CDR1 is SGHTA and CDR2 is FQGNSA. From the 5' RACE reads, TCRdb called clonotypes with MiXCR, one entry per CDR3 protein. The table includes around 200,000 distinct CDR3 sequences, about a fifth detected once. These data originate in a study of T-cell memory formation after mild COVID-19. Study results and limitations: Some SARS-CoV-2-responding clones were already detected in memory before infection.

This chain links TRBV7-2 with TRBJ1-1, with 10 bases matching TRBD1. The specimen sequenced was PBMCs or a T cell subset sorted from them (not recorded which). The receptor was isolated from a man aged 18-30 years who had mild COVID-19 (a few samples of this study predate the infection). Cell type and time point are not known. CDR3 amino acids: CASSRQGAVNTEAFF. The DNA of the CDR3 is TGTGCCAGCAGTCGACAGGGGGCAGTGAACACTGAAGCTTTCTTT.